The clone carrying this T cell receptor beta chain was seen at least ten times. Using its own MiXCR run on the RACE reads, TCRdb lists one record per CDR3 protein. The repertoire holds more than 150,000 distinct CDR3 sequences, with around 23% as singletons. This sample was included in a study of human T cells and chemical hapten exposure. Stated time point: patch test 3, about 24 weeks after DPC sensitization. Treatment described: therapeutic diphenylcyclopropenone sensitization with weekly scalp DPC. Between the trimmed V and J ends, which lost 7 bases and 0 bases, there was a span of 10 bases. Germline V gene sequence: CDR1 SQVTM, CDR2 ANQGSEA. CDR3 length: 12 amino acids.

The V and J genes are TRBV29-1 and TRBJ2-7; TRBD1 might be the D (6 bases). Here the sequenced sample was whole blood, taken in connection with sensitization to the hapten diphenylcyclopropenone (DPC). This sequence was found in a woman aged 40 to 50 with alopecia areata. Some clones in this sample may be carry-over from other donors' samples. The CDR3 region has the DNA TGCAGCGGAGGGGACAACTCCTACGAGCAGTACTTC. Translated: CSGGDNSYEQYF.